This entry concerns a single T cell receptor beta chain. These data come from a study of T cell changes during pregnancy in multiple sclerosis. Using immunoSEQ multiplex PCR, the repertoire was profiled, and TCRdb retains in-frame clones only, with some absent. The sample yields more than 10,000 clones, 84% seen once. In germline, CDR1 is LGHNA, CDR2 YSLEER. This CDR3 has 16 amino acids. The V end was cut by 0 bases, the J end by 0 bases, with 11 bases between. The chain employs TRBV4-3 and TRBJ1-1; D is ambiguous. Sequencing used CD8+ T cells from peripheral blood mononuclear cells, obtained after pregnancy. The sequence was obtained from a female donor in good health, enrolled as a control in a pregnancy study. In DNA, the CDR3 is TGCGCCAGCAGCCAAGAATTGCGGCTCCTGAACACTGAAGCTTTCTTT. Protein sequence: CASSQELRLLNTEAFF.